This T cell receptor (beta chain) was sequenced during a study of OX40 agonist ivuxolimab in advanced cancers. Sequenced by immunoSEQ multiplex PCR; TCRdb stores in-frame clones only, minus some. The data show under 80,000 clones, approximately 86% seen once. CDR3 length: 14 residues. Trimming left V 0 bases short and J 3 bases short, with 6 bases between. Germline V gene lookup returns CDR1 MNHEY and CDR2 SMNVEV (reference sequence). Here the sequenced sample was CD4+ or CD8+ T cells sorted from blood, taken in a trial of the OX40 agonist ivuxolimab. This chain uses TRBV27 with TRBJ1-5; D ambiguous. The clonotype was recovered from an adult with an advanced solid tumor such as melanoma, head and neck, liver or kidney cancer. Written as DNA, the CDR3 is TGTGCCAGCAGTTTATCGTGGGCCAATCAGCCCCAGCATTTT. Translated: CASSLSWANQPQHF.